This entry lists 21 T cell receptor beta chains sequenced from one sample in a study of blood T cell repertoires in COVID-19. This table comes from immunoSEQ multiplex PCR, and its TCRdb copy is limited to in-frame clones, with some not included. The data show a few hundred thousand clones, roughly nine tenths seen once. Sequenced sample: peripheral blood. The origin of the receptors is a woman aged 45-65 years with acute or convalescent COVID-19.

The CDR3 DNA reads TGTGCCAGCAGTTTGTACCGGGACACCATCGAAAAACTGTTTTTT. Translation gives CASSLYRDTIEKLFF. The chain is built from TRBV28 and TRBJ1-4; D is perhaps TRBD1 (6 bases). This CDR3 has 15 amino acids. V lost 3 bases to trimming and J lost 8 bases, with 16 bases between them. From germline, CDR1 is MDHEN and CDR2 SYDVKM.

V gene TRBV2 combines with J gene TRBJ1-5, with 9 bases aligning to TRBD1. V was clipped by 4 bases and J by 4 bases; unmatched bases: 5. Looked up from germline, CDR1 is SNHLY and CDR2 is FYNNEI. The CDR3 is made up of 15 amino acids. Here the CDR3 DNA reads TGTGCCAGCAGTGCTGGACAGGGGAAAAATCAGCCCCAGCATTTT. Translating it yields CASSAGQGKNQPQHF.

J is TRBJ2-6 and V is TRBV13; D might be TRBD2 (5 bases). The CDR3 is made up of 19 amino acids. Germline-derived CDR1 and CDR2 are PRHDT and FYEKMQ (reference sequence). V gave up 1 base and J gave up 0 bases, with 16 bases separating them. The CDR3 region has the DNA TGTGCCAGCAGCTTAGTGAGGGAAAGTCTACCCTCTGGGGCCAACGTCCTGACTTTC. This encodes CASSLVRESLPSGANVLTF. The whole variable domain, filled in from reference TRBV13 and TRBJ2-6, reads AAGVIQSPRHLIKEKRETATLKCYPIPRHDTVYWYQQGPGQDPQFLISFYEKMQSDKGSIPDRFSAQQFSDYHSELNMSSLELGDSALYFCASSLVRESLPSGANVLTFGAGSRLTVL.

Comments on this clone: Other DNA sequences from this sample encode an identical CDR3 as well. V and J are TRBV4-1 and TRBJ1-1; unclear D gene. The CDR3 runs to 12 residues. The V gene's germline CDR1 is MGHRA and CDR2 YSYEKL. V was clipped by 4 bases and J by 5 bases, with 8 bases between them. The CDR3 is CASSRGRTEAFF. The CDR3 DNA reads as TGCGCCAGCAGCCGAGGGCGGACTGAAGCTTTCTTT.

This chain joins TRBV19 and TRBJ1-5; possible D gene TRBD1, 6 bases. Germline CDR1 LNHDA, CDR2 SQIVND (reference sequence). CDR3 length: 15 amino acids. V was trimmed by 6 bases and J by 2 bases, leaving 14 bases between them. CDR3 protein: CASSQGQSGNQPQHF. CDR3 DNA: TGTGCCAGTAGCCAAGGACAGTCGGGCAATCAGCCCCAGCATTTT.

The table lists this clone with a count of one. This chain uses TRBV27 with TRBJ1-1, with D hard to call. The germline V gene encodes CDR1 MNHEY and CDR2 SMNVEV (reference sequence). Trimming removed 5 bases from V and 4 bases from J, with 17 bases in between. The CDR3 sequence is 15 residues long. The CDR3 spells CASSPTAGGFTEAFF. The CDR3 DNA sequence: TGTGCCAGCAGTCCCACGGCGGGTGGTTTCACTGAAGCTTTCTTT.

V and J are TRBV29-1 and TRBJ1-2; 9 bases fit TRBD1. The junction had 2 bases not matched to a gene; V was cut back by 4 bases and J by 2 bases. Looked up from germline, CDR1 is SQVTM and CDR2 is ANQGSEA. This CDR3 has 13 amino acids. For the CDR3, the DNA is TGCAGCGTTGGGACAGGGGTAAACTATGGCTACACCTTC. This codes for CSVGTGVNYGYTF.

The rearrangement joins TRBV5-4 to TRBJ2-3; 9 nucleotides align to TRBD2. V lost 0 bases, J lost 5 bases, and 13 bases stayed unmatched. The germline gives CDR1 SGHNT, CDR2 YYREEE (reference sequence). This CDR3 has 18 residues. The CDR3 reads CASSLGLRGGGAEDTQYF. CDR3 nucleotides: TGTGCCAGCAGCTTGGGTTTGAGGGGCGGGGGGGCAGAAGATACGCAGTATTTT. The full variable domain, rest sourced from reference TRBV5-4 and TRBJ2-3, is ETGVTQSPTHLIKTRGQQVTLRCSSQSGHNTVSWYQQALGQGPQFIFQYYREEENGRGNFPPRFSGLQFPNYSSELNVNALELDDSALYLCASSLGLRGGGAEDTQYFGPGTRLTVL.

The gene calls are TRBV3-1 (or the pseudogene TRBV3-2) and TRBJ2-7; 10 bases line up with TRBD1. J gave up 12 bases and V 0 bases, and 17 bases lay outside the gene matches. The V gene's germline CDR1 is LGHDT and CDR2 YNNKEL (reference sequence). CDR3 length equals 17 residues. The CDR3 protein is CASSQDRGGTGAALWYF. CDR3 in DNA: TGTGCCAGCAGCCAAGATCGGGGGGGGACAGGGGCCGCCTTATGGTACTTC.

This chain joins TRBV24-1 and TRBJ1-5; 9 nucleotides agree with TRBD1. Per the germline V gene, CDR1 is KGHDR and CDR2 is SFDVKD. Trimming cost V 3 bases and J 8 bases; bases outside gene matches: 7. The CDR3 extends over 15 amino acids. CDR3 coding DNA: TGTGCCACCAGTGATAACAGGGGGCCGCGGGAGCCCCAGCATTTT. Translating gives CATSDNRGPREPQHF.

The J gene is TRBJ2-3, the V gene TRBV3-1 (or the pseudogene TRBV3-2); possibly TRBD1 for D (5 bases). Germline CDR1 reads LGHDT; CDR2 reads YNNKEL (reference sequence). V was trimmed by 4 bases and J by 2 bases, leaving 10 bases between them. CDR3 size: 14 residues. CDR3: CASSPRGVTDTQYF. The CDR3 nucleotides are TGTGCCAGCAGCCCTAGGGGTGTCACAGATACGCAGTATTTT.

In this sample, this clone turned up once. This chain uses TRBV7-2 with TRBJ2-5; the D gene is possibly TRBD2 (7 bases). The V end was cut by 3 bases, the J end by 2 bases, with 13 bases between. This CDR3 contains 15 residues. The germline gives CDR1 SGHTA, CDR2 FQGNSA. The CDR3 nucleotides read TGTGCCAGCAGCTTGAGGAGGGGGGGTCAAGAGACCCAGTACTTC. It yields the protein CASSLRRGGQETQYF.

The chain links TRBV30 to TRBJ2-1; 8 bases map to TRBD2. The germline gives CDR1 GTSNPN, CDR2 SVGIG (reference sequence). The CDR3 totals 18 residues. Trimming took 6 bases from V and 7 from J; bases not matched to a gene: 23. The CDR3 bases are TGTGCCTGCCTCGGGGGCGGGGCCGGGACTAGGTTTAGGAATGAGCAGTTCTTC. Translation gives CACLGGGAGTRFRNEQFF.

The gene calls are TRBV7-9 and TRBJ2-5, with 7 bases aligning to TRBD2. Trimming took 10 bases from V and 5 from J; bases not matched to a gene: 13. The CDR3 is made up of 14 amino acids. Germline V lookup: CDR1 SEHNR, CDR2 FQNEAQ (reference sequence). The DNA for the CDR3 is TGTGCCACCAGACTAGCAAATAATCTGGAGACCCAGTACTTC. Translation: CATRLANNLETQYF.

The gene calls are TRBV27 and TRBJ2-1; D not resolved. The CDR3 consists of 15 residues. V was trimmed by 2 bases and J by 3 bases, leaving 11 bases between them. Germline CDR1 reads MNHEY; CDR2 reads SMNVEV (reference sequence). The CDR3 reads CASSLSLPLYNEQFF. The CDR3 nucleotides read TGTGCCAGCAGTTTAAGCCTGCCCCTCTACAATGAGCAGTTCTTC.

This chain uses TRBV5-1 with TRBJ2-1; a weak D match, TRBD2 (5 bases). V was trimmed by 1 base and J by 5 bases, leaving 10 bases between them. The germline V gene encodes CDR1 SGHRS and CDR2 YFSETQ. The CDR3 runs to 14 residues. This CDR3 is CASSLWGANNEQFF. CDR3 in DNA: TGCGCCAGCAGCTTGTGGGGAGCGAACAATGAGCAGTTCTTC.

This chain joins TRBV29-1 and TRBJ1-2; 8 bases are shared with TRBD1. V shed 1 base, J shed 4 bases, and the junction held 8 bases outside the gene matches. The CDR3 is made up of 15 amino acids. The germline gives CDR1 SQVTM, CDR2 ANQGSEA. The CDR3 nucleotides are TGCAGCGTTGAAGCAGGAACAGGGGGTATCTATGGCTACACCTTC. It codes for CSVEAGTGGIYGYTF. Drawing the rest from reference TRBV29-1 and TRBJ1-2, the complete variable domain is SAVISQKPSRDICQRGTSLTIQCQVDSQVTMMFWYRQQPGQSLTLIATANQGSEATYESGFVIDKFPISRPNLTFSTLTVSNMSPEDSSIYLCSVEAGTGGIYGYTFGSGTRLTVV.

This chain connects TRBV7-2 to TRBJ2-1; 8 positions match TRBD1. With 0 bases clipped from V and 10 bases from J, the junction kept 8 bases outside the gene matches. CDR3 length: 15 amino acids. Looked up from germline, CDR1 is SGHTA and CDR2 is FQGNSA. The CDR3 nucleotides read TGTGCCAGCAGCTTAGCGAGGACAGGGAGGTCCGAGCAGTTCTTC. Translated, it gives CASSLARTGRSEQFF.

The rearrangement uses TRBV2 and TRBJ1-1, with 9 positions matching TRBD1. From germline, CDR1 is SNHLY and CDR2 FYNNEI. This CDR3 is 17 amino acids long. J gave up 4 bases and V 1 base, and 10 bases lay outside the gene matches. CDR3 sequence reads: CASSEVGMDRGGTEAFF. CDR3 bases: TGTGCCAGCAGTGAAGTGGGGATGGACAGGGGCGGCACTGAAGCTTTCTTT. The variable domain in full, with the rest retrieved from reference TRBV2 and TRBJ1-1, is EPEVTQTPSHQVTQMGQEVILRCVPISNHLYFYWYRQILGQKVEFLVSFYNNEISEKSEIFDDQFSVERPDGSNFTLKIRSTKLEDSAMYFCASSEVGMDRGGTEAFFGQGTRLTVV.

This rearrangement joins TRBV29-1 to TRBJ2-3, with unresolved D. Per the germline V gene, CDR1 is SQVTM and CDR2 is ANQGSEA. The CDR3 length is 12 residues. V lost 1 base, J lost 1 base, and 3 bases lay in between. The CDR3 nucleotides are TGCAGCGTTGAAGTAGGCACAGATACGCAGTATTTT. Translating it yields CSVEVGTDTQYF.

This chain joins TRBV13 and TRBJ1-3, with TRBD1 matching 10 bases. Germline V gives CDR1 PRHDT, CDR2 FYEKMQ (reference sequence). The CDR3 is made up of 18 amino acids. V lost 6 bases, J lost 0 bases, and 11 bases stayed unmatched. In DNA, the CDR3 is TGTGCCAGCAGTTACACCGGGACAGGGGCTAACTCTGGAAACACCATATATTTT. It yields the protein CASSYTGTGANSGNTIYF.